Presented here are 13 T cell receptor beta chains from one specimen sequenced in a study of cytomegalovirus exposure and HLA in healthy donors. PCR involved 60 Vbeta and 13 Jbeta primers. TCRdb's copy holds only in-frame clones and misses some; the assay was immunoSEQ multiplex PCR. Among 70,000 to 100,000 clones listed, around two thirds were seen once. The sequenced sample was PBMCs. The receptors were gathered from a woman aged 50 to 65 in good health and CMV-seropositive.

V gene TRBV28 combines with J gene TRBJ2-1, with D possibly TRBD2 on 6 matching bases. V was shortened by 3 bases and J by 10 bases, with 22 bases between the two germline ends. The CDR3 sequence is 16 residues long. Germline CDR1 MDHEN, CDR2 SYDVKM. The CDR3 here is CASSLYREEWGREQFF. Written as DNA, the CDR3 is TGTGCCAGCAGTTTGTATAGGGAGGAATGGGGAAGGGAGCAGTTCTTC.

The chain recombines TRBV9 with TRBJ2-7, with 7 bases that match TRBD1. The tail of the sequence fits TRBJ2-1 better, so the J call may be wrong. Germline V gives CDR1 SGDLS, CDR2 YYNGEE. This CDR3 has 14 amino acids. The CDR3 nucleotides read TGTGCCAGCAGCGACAGACAGGGTCTCAATGAGCAGTTCTTC. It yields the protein CASSDRQGLNEQFF.

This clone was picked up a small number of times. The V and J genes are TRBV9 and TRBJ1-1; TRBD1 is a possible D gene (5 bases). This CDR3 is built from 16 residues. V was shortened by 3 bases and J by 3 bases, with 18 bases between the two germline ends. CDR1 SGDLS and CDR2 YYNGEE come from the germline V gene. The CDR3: CASSGNPRGVDTEAFF. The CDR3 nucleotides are TGTGCCAGCAGCGGTAACCCAAGGGGCGTAGACACTGAAGCTTTCTTT.

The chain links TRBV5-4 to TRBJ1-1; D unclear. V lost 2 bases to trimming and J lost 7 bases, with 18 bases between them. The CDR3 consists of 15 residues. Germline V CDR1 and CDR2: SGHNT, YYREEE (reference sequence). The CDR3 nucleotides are TGTGCCAGCAGCTTTATCTCTCCGAGGGAAAGTGAAGCTTTCTTT. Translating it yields CASSFISPRESEAFF.

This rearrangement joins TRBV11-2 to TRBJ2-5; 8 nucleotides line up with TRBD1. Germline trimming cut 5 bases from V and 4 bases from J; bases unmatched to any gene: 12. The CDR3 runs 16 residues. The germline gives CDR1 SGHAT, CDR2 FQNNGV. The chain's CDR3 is CASSHGAGGRRETQYF. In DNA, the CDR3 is TGTGCCAGCAGCCACGGGGCAGGGGGCCGGCGAGAGACCCAGTACTTC. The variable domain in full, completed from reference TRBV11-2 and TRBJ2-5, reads EAGVAQSPRYKIIEKRQSVAFWCNPISGHATLYWYQQILGQGPKLLIQFQNNGVVDDSQLPKDRFSAERLKGVDSTLKIQPAKLEDSAVYLCASSHGAGGRRETQYFGPGTRLLVL.

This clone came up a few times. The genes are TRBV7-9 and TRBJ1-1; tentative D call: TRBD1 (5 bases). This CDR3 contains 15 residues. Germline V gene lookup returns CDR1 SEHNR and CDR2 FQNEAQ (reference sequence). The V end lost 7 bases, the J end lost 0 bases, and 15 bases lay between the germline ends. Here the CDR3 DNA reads TGTGCCAGCATCACTTCCAGGGTTCTGAACACTGAAGCTTTCTTT. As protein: CASITSRVLNTEAFF.

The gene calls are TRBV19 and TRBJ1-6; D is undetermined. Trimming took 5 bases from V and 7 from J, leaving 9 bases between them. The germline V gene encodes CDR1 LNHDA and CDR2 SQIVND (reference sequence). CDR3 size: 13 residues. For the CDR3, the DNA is TGTGCCAGTAGTCCTGGAGGAAATTCACCCCTCCACTTT. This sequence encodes CASSPGGNSPLHF. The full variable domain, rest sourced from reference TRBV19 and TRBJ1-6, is DGGITQSPKYLFRKEGQNVTLSCEQNLNHDAMYWYRQDPGQGLRLIYYSQIVNDFQKGDIAEGYSVSREKKESFPLTVTSAQKNPTAFYLCASSPGGNSPLHFGNGTRLTVT.

The CDR3 region is CASKQTGADTQYF. CDR3 nucleotide sequence: TGTGCCAGCAAACAGACAGGGGCAGATACGCAGTATTTT. This chain uses TRBV11-3 with TRBJ2-3; TRBD1 aligns across 8 bases. Germline V gives CDR1 SGHNT, CDR2 YENEEA. The CDR3 loop spans 13 amino acids. Trimming took 7 bases from V and 4 from J; bases not matched to a gene: 4.

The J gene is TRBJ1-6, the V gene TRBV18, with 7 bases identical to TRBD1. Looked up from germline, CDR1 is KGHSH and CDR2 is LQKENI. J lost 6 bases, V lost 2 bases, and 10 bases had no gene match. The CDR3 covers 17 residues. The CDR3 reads CASSPKGEQGTNSPLHF. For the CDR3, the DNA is TGTGCCAGCTCACCAAAGGGGGAACAGGGGACTAATTCACCCCTCCACTTT.

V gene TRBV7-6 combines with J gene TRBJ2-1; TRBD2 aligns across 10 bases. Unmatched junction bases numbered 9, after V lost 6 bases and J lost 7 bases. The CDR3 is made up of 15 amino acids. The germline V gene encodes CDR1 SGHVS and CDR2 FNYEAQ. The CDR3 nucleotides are TGTGCCAGCAGTCTAGTAGGAGCGGGGGGGAATGAGCAGTTCTTC. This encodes CASSLVGAGGNEQFF.

DNA of the CDR3: TGTGCCAGCAGCTTAACGTTCTCGGGGGGGGGCACCGGGGAGCTGTTTTTT. This encodes CASSLTFSGGGTGELFF. The chain recombines TRBV7-3 with TRBJ2-2, with 8 bases aligning to TRBD2. Germline V CDR1 and CDR2: SGHTA, FQGTGA. This CDR3 region has 17 residues. V shed 0 bases and J 4 bases; nucleotides not matched to a gene: 7.

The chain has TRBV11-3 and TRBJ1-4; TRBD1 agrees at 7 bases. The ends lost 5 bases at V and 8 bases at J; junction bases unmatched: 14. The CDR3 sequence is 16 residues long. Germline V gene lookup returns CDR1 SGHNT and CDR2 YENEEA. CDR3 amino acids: CASSNPKTGTNEKLFF. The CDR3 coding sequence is TGTGCCAGCAGCAACCCAAAGACAGGGACCAACGAAAAACTGTTTTTT.

The CDR3 spells CASSEQGKEQPQHF. In DNA form, the CDR3 reads TGTGCCAGCAGTGAACAGGGGAAAGAACAGCCCCAGCATTTT. V gene TRBV2 combines with J gene TRBJ1-5, with a weak D call TRBD1 (6 bases). Trimming removed 2 bases at V and 7 bases at J, with 12 bases between. CDR3 size: 14 residues. Per the germline V gene, CDR1 is SNHLY and CDR2 is FYNNEI.